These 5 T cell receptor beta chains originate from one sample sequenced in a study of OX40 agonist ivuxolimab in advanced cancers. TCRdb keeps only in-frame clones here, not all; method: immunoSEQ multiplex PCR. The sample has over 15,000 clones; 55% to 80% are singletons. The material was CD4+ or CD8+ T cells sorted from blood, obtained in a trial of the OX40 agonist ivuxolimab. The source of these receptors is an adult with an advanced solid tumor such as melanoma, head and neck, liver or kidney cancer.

CDR3 sequence (DNA): TGTGCCATCAGTGAGGACAGGGGTGGGGTCTACTATGGCTACACCTTC. Its translation is CAISEDRGGVYYGYTF. This chain joins TRBV10-3 and TRBJ1-2; 8 bases match TRBD1. The CDR3 sequence is 16 residues long. Germline V gene data show CDR1 as ENHRY and CDR2 as SYGVKD. The ends lost 2 bases at V and 3 bases at J; junction bases unmatched: 8.

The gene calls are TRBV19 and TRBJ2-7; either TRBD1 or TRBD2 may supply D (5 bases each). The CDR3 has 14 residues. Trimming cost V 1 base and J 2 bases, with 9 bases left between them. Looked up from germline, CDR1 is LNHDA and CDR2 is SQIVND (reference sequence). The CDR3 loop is CASSIGQRTYEQYF. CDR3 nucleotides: TGTGCCAGTAGTATAGGACAGCGGACCTACGAGCAGTACTTC.

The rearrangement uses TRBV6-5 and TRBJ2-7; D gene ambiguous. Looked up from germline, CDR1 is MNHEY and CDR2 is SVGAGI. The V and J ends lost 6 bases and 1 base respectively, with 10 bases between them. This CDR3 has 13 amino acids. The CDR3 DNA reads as TGTGCCAGCAGAAAAGGCCTGTCCTACGAGCAGTACTTC. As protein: CASRKGLSYEQYF.

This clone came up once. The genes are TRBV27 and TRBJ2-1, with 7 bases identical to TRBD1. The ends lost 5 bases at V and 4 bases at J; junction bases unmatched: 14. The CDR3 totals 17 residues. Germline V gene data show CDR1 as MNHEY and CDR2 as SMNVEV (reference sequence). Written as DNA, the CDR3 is TGTGCCAGCAGTGTGTCTACAGGGGTCGGGATATACAATGAGCAGTTCTTC. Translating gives CASSVSTGVGIYNEQFF.

DNA of the CDR3: TGCGCCAGCAGCCAATCTCGAGGGCATGAGCAGTTCTTC. Translated: CASSQSRGHEQFF. The rearrangement links TRBV4-3 to TRBJ2-1, with TRBD2 as a possible D gene (5 bases). Germline assignment: CDR1 LGHNA and CDR2 YSLEER. CDR3 length equals 13 residues. Trimming took 2 bases from V and 8 from J, leaving 10 bases between them.